Below, 7 T cell receptor beta chains from the same sample are listed, as sequenced in a study of beta chain features in type 1 diabetes. Overall study results and limits: The study found moderately but significantly shorter TCRB CDR3s in all four CD4+ subsets of Type 1 diabetes patients.

Antigens of these TCRs are unknown. Reverse transcribing all isolated RNA meant expressed TCRB transcripts were sequenced. Sequencing used immunoSEQ multiplex PCR; TCRdb keeps in-frame clones, though not all of them. Seen here are roughly 350,000 clones, 8% to 10% observed once, and the top ten hold about 0.63%. What was sequenced was central memory CD4+ T cells from blood. These receptors were obtained from a man aged 25-45 years with type 1 diabetes.

Of note for this clone: The germline gene is not matched at one end of the junction; a read error may be the cause. The rearrangement links TRBV10-3 to TRBJ2-3; D possibly corresponds to TRBD2 (5 bases). CDR1 ENHRY and CDR2 SYGVKD come from the germline V gene. The CDR3 length is 15 residues. The CDR3 nucleotides are TGTGCCAGCAGTTACTTGGCGGGCACCACAGATACGCAGTATTTT. This codes for CASSYLAGTTDTQYF.

This clone was observed a few times. The chain is built from TRBV11-2 and TRBJ1-4; no clear D. Per germline, CDR1 SGHAT and CDR2 FQNNGV. Trimming removed 2 bases from V and 9 bases from J, with 13 bases in between. The CDR3 covers 14 residues. The CDR3: CASSLRTIPQKLFF. CDR3 DNA sequence: TGTGCCAGCAGCTTAAGGACCATCCCACAAAAACTGTTTTTT.

This clone was recorded a few times. J is TRBJ2-3 and V is TRBV9, with TRBD2 matching 11 bases. Germline V gives CDR1 SGDLS, CDR2 YYNGEE. V was pared by 2 bases and J by 4 bases, with 3 bases of the junction left unmatched. This CDR3 comprises 15 residues. Here the CDR3 DNA reads TGTGCCAGCAGCGTTGGGACTAGCGGAGCAGATACGCAGTATTTT. This codes for CASSVGTSGADTQYF.

This chain connects TRBV28 to TRBJ1-1, with TRBD1 identical over 7 bases. V lost 3 bases, J lost 3 bases, and 10 bases stayed unmatched. This CDR3 is built from 16 residues. From germline, CDR1 is MDHEN and CDR2 SYDVKM. DNA of the CDR3: TGTGCCAGCAGTTTTGGGACAGCCAGAATCCACACTGAAGCTTTCTTT. Translation gives CASSFGTARIHTEAFF.

The table lists this clone with a few counts. The chain recombines TRBV5-1 with TRBJ1-2; D uncertain. CDR3 size: 14 residues. Trimming removed 1 base at V and 8 bases at J, with 15 bases between. Germline CDR1 is SGHRS and CDR2 is YFSETQ. The CDR3 sequence: CASSLRSESGGYTF. The CDR3 nucleotides read TGCGCCAGCAGCTTGCGGTCAGAATCTGGGGGCTACACCTTC.

This clone was picked up one time. The V and J genes are TRBV7-2 and TRBJ2-5; no reliable D call. V lost 6 bases and J lost 3, with 5 bases in between. CDR1 SGHTA and CDR2 FQGNSA come from the germline V gene. This CDR3 comprises 11 residues. Here the CDR3 DNA reads TGTGCCAGCAGAATGGAAGAGACCCAGTACTTC. This gives the protein CASRMEETQYF.

The gene calls are TRBV5-4 and TRBJ2-3; tentatively, D is TRBD1 (6 bases). V was shortened by 4 bases and J by 2 bases, with 14 bases between the two germline ends. The CDR3 is 15 residues long. Germline CDR1 is SGHNT and CDR2 is YYREEE (reference sequence). CDR3 DNA: TGTGCCAGCAGCCCTGACAGGAGCTTCACAGATACGCAGTATTTT. As protein: CASSPDRSFTDTQYF.